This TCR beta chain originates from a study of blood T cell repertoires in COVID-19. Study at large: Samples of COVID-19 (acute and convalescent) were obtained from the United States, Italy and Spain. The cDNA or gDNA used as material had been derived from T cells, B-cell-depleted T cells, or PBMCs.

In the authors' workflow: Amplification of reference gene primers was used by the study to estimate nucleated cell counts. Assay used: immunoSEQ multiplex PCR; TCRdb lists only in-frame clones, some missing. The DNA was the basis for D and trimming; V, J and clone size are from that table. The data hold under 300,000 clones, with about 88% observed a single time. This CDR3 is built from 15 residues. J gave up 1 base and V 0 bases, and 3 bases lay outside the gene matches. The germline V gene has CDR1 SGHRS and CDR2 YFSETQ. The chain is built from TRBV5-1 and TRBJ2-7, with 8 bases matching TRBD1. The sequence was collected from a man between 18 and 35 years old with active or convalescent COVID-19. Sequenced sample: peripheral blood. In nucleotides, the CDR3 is TGCGCCAGCAGCTTGGGGACAGGGCGGTCCTACGAGCAGTACTTC. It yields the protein CASSLGTGRSYEQYF.